The 3 T cell receptor beta chains below come from one sample, sequenced in a study of control samples from healthy donors and cancer patients. The method was immunoSEQ multiplex PCR; TCRdb's version includes in-frame clones alone and lacks a portion of them. The sample records some 89,000 clones, 86% being singletons. The material sequenced was blood. The receptor set was obtained from a man younger than 45 in good health.

The chain is built from TRBV2 and TRBJ1-4; 8 bases agree with TRBD1. This CDR3 is built from 15 residues. With 3 bases clipped from V and 7 bases from J, the junction kept 7 bases outside the gene matches. In germline, CDR1 is SNHLY, CDR2 FYNNEI. DNA of the CDR3: TGTGCCAGCAGTGATGGCAGGGGGCTCGGTGAAAAACTGTTTTTT. Its protein product is CASSDGRGLGEKLFF.

This clone was seen once. J is TRBJ1-5 and V is TRBV2; D is unclear. Per the germline V gene, CDR1 is SNHLY and CDR2 is FYNNEI. This CDR3 contains 14 residues. V lost 3 bases to trimming and J lost 4 bases, with 10 bases between them. CDR3: CASSERVVNQPQHF. CDR3 in DNA: TGTGCCAGCAGTGAGAGGGTGGTTAATCAGCCCCAGCATTTT.

This clone was seen only once. This chain links TRBV27 with TRBJ2-1; D may match TRBD1 or TRBD2 (5 bases each). The germline V gene has CDR1 MNHEY and CDR2 SMNVEV (reference sequence). The CDR3 sequence is 16 residues long. The ends were cut back, 3 bases at V and 5 bases at J, with 17 bases in the middle. The CDR3 is CASSLVEGYVNNEQFF. DNA for the CDR3: TGTGCCAGCAGTTTGGTCGAGGGGTACGTTAACAATGAGCAGTTCTTC.